These 31 T cell receptor beta chains came from one sample sequenced in a study of T-cell reconstitution after alpha-beta-depleted transplantation in children. The TCRbeta library was prepared with unique molecular identifiers. TCRdb redid the calling of the PCR reads with MiXCR, one entry per CDR3 protein. The table has about 240,000 distinct CDR3 sequences, about 23% seen once; the top ten hold roughly 2.7%. The source material was PBMCs, sampled before TCRalphabeta/CD19-depleted stem cell transplant. The receptors here all came from a girl aged 2 to 9 with Fanconi anemia, due to receive a stem cell transplant.

This clonotype appeared many times. The chain links TRBV4-2 to TRBJ2-2, with unresolved D. Germline V gene sequence: CDR1 LGHNA, CDR2 YNFKEQ. V shed 4 bases and J shed 4 bases, with 10 bases lying between them. The CDR3 is 14 amino acids. The CDR3 is CASSPLRVTGELFF. CDR3 coding DNA: TGTGCCAGCAGCCCGTTACGTGTCACCGGGGAGCTGTTTTTT.

This rearrangement joins TRBV4-1 to TRBJ2-7, with 9 bases matching TRBD2. CDR1 and CDR2 from the germline V gene are MGHRA and YSYEKL. CDR3 length equals 15 residues. V was clipped by 4 bases and J by 5 bases; unmatched bases: 9. CDR3 sequence: CASSLFSGSGDEQYF. CDR3 in DNA: TGCGCCAGCAGCCTATTTAGCGGGAGTGGTGACGAGCAGTACTTC.

This chain connects TRBV20-1 to TRBJ1-6, with 7 nucleotides matching TRBD1. The CDR3 spans 16 residues. Unmatched junction bases numbered 8, after V lost 0 bases and J lost 6 bases. CDR1 and CDR2 from the germline V gene are DFQATT and SNEGSKA (reference sequence). CDR3 region: CSARESGGVGNSPLHF. The CDR3 coding sequence is TGCAGTGCTAGAGAGTCAGGGGGAGTTGGTAATTCACCCCTCCACTTT.

The gene calls are TRBV6-1 and TRBJ2-7; 12 nucleotides agree with TRBD2. Unmatched junction bases numbered 6, after V lost 6 bases and J lost 3 bases. The CDR3 is 15 amino acids. CDR1 is MNHNS and CDR2 is SASEGT in the germline V gene. CDR3 DNA: TGTGCCAGCAGCCTCGGACTAGCGGGACTCTACGAGCAGTACTTC. It yields the protein CASSLGLAGLYEQYF.

CDR3: CASSAGLANTGELFF. The CDR3 coding sequence is TGTGCCAGCAGTGCGGGACTAGCGAACACCGGGGAGCTGTTTTTT. The V and J genes are TRBV2 and TRBJ2-2, with 8 bases fitting TRBD2. CDR1 and CDR2 from the germline V gene are SNHLY and FYNNEI. CDR3 length: 15 residues. J was trimmed by 0 bases and V by 4 bases; bases with no gene match: 1.

The chain uses TRBV29-1 and TRBJ2-2; 11 bases map to TRBD2. Germline V lookup: CDR1 SQVTM, CDR2 ANQGSEA. This CDR3 spans 13 amino acids. After removal of 7 bases from V and 4 bases from J, the junction contained 2 bases not matched to a gene. The CDR3 region is CSGLAGGTGELFF. In nucleotides, the CDR3 is TGCAGCGGTCTAGCGGGAGGCACCGGGGAGCTGTTTTTT.

The chain uses TRBV20-1 and TRBJ1-2; 7 bases align to TRBD1. The germline V gene encodes CDR1 DFQATT and CDR2 SNEGSKA (reference sequence). The CDR3 sequence is 9 residues long. Unmatched junction bases numbered 1, after V lost 7 bases and J lost 8 bases. DNA for the CDR3: TGCAGTGTCAGGGGGGGCTACACCTTC. This translates into CSVRGGYTF.

The chain is built from TRBV4-1 and TRBJ2-2; weak D call: TRBD2 (6 bases). CDR1 and CDR2 (germline): MGHRA, YSYEKL. The CDR3 totals 15 residues. The V end was cut by 3 bases, the J end by 6 bases, with 14 bases between. The CDR3 sequence: CASSHQLAMAGELFF. The CDR3 DNA reads TGCGCCAGCAGCCATCAGCTAGCGATGGCCGGGGAGCTGTTTTTT.

The chain employs TRBV5-1 and TRBJ2-3; D not resolved. The CDR3 contains 14 residues. The V and J ends lost 1 base and 3 bases respectively, with 9 bases between them. Looked up from germline, CDR1 is SGHRS and CDR2 is YFSETQ. The CDR3 region has the DNA TGCGCCAGCAGCTTGTCTTTTTCGACAGATACGCAGTATTTT. This encodes CASSLSFSTDTQYF.

This clonotype showed up many times. The gene calls are TRBV20-1 and TRBJ2-1; either TRBD1 or TRBD2 may fit D (5 bases each). The CDR3 has 14 amino acids. Germline assignment: CDR1 DFQATT and CDR2 SNEGSKA (reference sequence). The V and J ends lost 3 bases and 6 bases respectively, with 15 bases between them. CDR3 in amino acids: CSASIRDPFNEQFF. CDR3 coding DNA: TGCAGTGCTAGCATTCGGGACCCCTTCAATGAGCAGTTCTTC.

There are many counts of this clonotype. The chain combines TRBV12-3 or TRBV12-4 with TRBJ2-5; TRBD2 aligns across 10 bases. V shed 6 bases and J 5 bases; nucleotides not matched to a gene: 9. This CDR3 comprises 15 residues. The CDR3 nucleotides read TGTGCCAGCAGCCTCCCTAGCGGGAGTCGGGAGACCCAGTACTTC. This translates into CASSLPSGSRETQYF.

About this clonotype: A much larger clonotype is one base distant, so this may be a read error. The V gene is TRBV9, the J gene TRBJ2-5, with a weak D call TRBD2 (6 bases). V was pared by 2 bases and J by 2 bases, with 7 bases between. The V gene's germline CDR1 is SGDLS and CDR2 YYNGEE. The CDR3 runs 13 residues. Written as DNA, the CDR3 is TGTGCCAGCAGCGTGGGACTGCAAGAGACCCAGTACTTC. Its translation is CASSVGLQETQYF.

Ten or more counts support this clonotype. The rearrangement joins TRBV24-1 to TRBJ2-7, with 7 bases lining up with TRBD1. J was trimmed by 2 bases and V by 3 bases; bases with no gene match: 3. The V gene's germline CDR1 is KGHDR and CDR2 SFDVKD. This CDR3 has 14 amino acids. CDR3 sequence reads: CATSDATGPYEQYF. In nucleotides, the CDR3 is TGTGCCACCAGTGATGCGACAGGGCCCTACGAGCAGTACTTC.

The chain uses TRBV29-1 and TRBJ1-2; D gene uncertain. The CDR3 runs to 16 residues. V lost 0 bases and J 7 bases, leaving 21 bases between the germline ends. Germline V gives CDR1 SQVTM, CDR2 ANQGSEA. The CDR3 spells CSVEDMAMVRGGGYTF. CDR3 sequence (DNA): TGCAGCGTTGAAGATATGGCAATGGTTCGGGGAGGTGGCTACACCTTC.

The V and J genes are TRBV6-5 and TRBJ2-7; 9 bases map to TRBD1. Germline-derived CDR1 and CDR2 are MNHEY and SVGAGI. With 4 bases clipped from V and 4 bases from J, the junction kept 8 bases outside the gene matches. This CDR3 is built from 15 residues. Written as DNA, the CDR3 is TGTGCCAGCAGTTTCTTGGGACAGGGAGTATACGAGCAGTACTTC. Amino acid sequence: CASSFLGQGVYEQYF.

This clonotype appeared a few times. The J gene is TRBJ2-5, the V gene TRBV5-1, with D possibly called TRBD1 or TRBD2 (5 bases each). Germline V gene sequence: CDR1 SGHRS, CDR2 YFSETQ. Trimming took off 3 bases at V and 2 bases at J, with 14 bases between the two ends. This CDR3 region has 15 residues. The DNA for the CDR3 is TGCGCCAGCAGCTCTGCCGGGACGGCTCAAGAGACCCAGTACTTC. This codes for CASSSAGTAQETQYF.

The chain is built from TRBV2 and TRBJ2-7, with D perhaps TRBD1 or TRBD2 (5 bases each). The CDR3 totals 15 residues. Germline loops: CDR1 SNHLY, CDR2 FYNNEI. Trimming removed 7 bases from V and 0 bases from J, with 16 bases in between. The CDR3 coding sequence is TGTGCCAGCAAACCTGAGAGGGGAGACTCCTACGAGCAGTACTTC. It encodes CASKPERGDSYEQYF.

The chain couples TRBV12-3 or TRBV12-4 to TRBJ2-7; 8 bases fit TRBD1. V lost 5 bases, J lost 2 bases, and 2 bases stayed unmatched. This CDR3 is 13 amino acids long. CDR3 residues: CASSQGAAYEQYF. CDR3 nucleotides: TGTGCCAGCAGTCAGGGGGCGGCCTACGAGCAGTACTTC.

This clonotype turned up a few times. CDR3 nucleotides: TGTGCCAGCAGTATGGGGACAGGGAGCACCGGGGAGCTGTTTTTT. As protein: CASSMGTGSTGELFF. V and J are TRBV6-4 and TRBJ2-2; 9 bases match TRBD1. The CDR3 contains 15 residues. Germline CDR1 is MRHNA and CDR2 is SNTAGT. J was trimmed by 4 bases and V by 5 bases; bases with no gene match: 5.

For the CDR3, the DNA is TGTGCCAGTAGTCCGCGACTGAGGAGCTCCTACGAGCAGTACTTC. Protein: CASSPRLRSSYEQYF. The rearrangement uses TRBV19 and TRBJ2-7; no clear D gene. CDR1 is LNHDA, CDR2 SQIVND, per germline (reference sequence). Trimming pared 5 bases from V and 0 bases from J, leaving 14 bases between. The CDR3 runs to 15 residues.

Ten or more counts support this clonotype. The J gene is TRBJ1-1, the V gene TRBV20-1, with D unresolved. In germline, CDR1 is DFQATT, CDR2 SNEGSKA (reference sequence). CDR3 length: 10 amino acids. Trimming cost V 5 bases and J 10 bases, with 11 bases left between them. The CDR3 DNA reads as TGCAGTGCTTCCTACTGGACAGCTTTCTTT. Its protein product is CSASYWTAFF.

The chain is built from TRBV28 and TRBJ2-3, with 7 bases aligning to TRBD2. The CDR3 is 15 residues long. In germline, CDR1 is MDHEN, CDR2 SYDVKM. The V and J ends lost 2 bases and 0 bases, in that order; junction bases with no gene match: 2. The CDR3 sequence is CASSLRGLSTDTQYF. CDR3 bases: TGTGCCAGCAGTTTAAGGGGACTAAGCACAGATACGCAGTATTTT.

The chain combines TRBV15 with TRBJ1-5; a possible D gene is TRBD1 (6 bases). Germline V lookup: CDR1 LNHNV, CDR2 YYDKDF (reference sequence). The CDR3 runs to 15 residues. V gave up 0 bases and J gave up 5 bases, with 11 bases separating them. The CDR3 spells CATSREGQGYQPQHF. CDR3 nucleotides: TGTGCCACCAGCAGAGAGGGCCAGGGGTATCAGCCCCAGCATTTT.

Many counts were recorded for this clonotype. The genes are TRBV20-1 and TRBJ1-1; no firm D call. The CDR3 sequence is 13 residues long. Per the germline V gene, CDR1 is DFQATT and CDR2 is SNEGSKA (reference sequence). Trimming took off 8 bases at V and 2 bases at J, with 15 bases between the two ends. The CDR3 protein is CSYGSLYNTEAFF. The CDR3 bases are TGCAGTTACGGATCCCTCTACAACACTGAAGCTTTCTTT.

The gene calls are TRBV29-1 and TRBJ2-7; 8 nucleotides agree with TRBD2. Germline CDR1 is SQVTM and CDR2 is ANQGSEA. The CDR3 has 12 amino acids. The V segment lost 4 bases and the J segment 4 bases; nucleotides outside the gene matches: 3. DNA of the CDR3: TGCAGCGTTGTGATAGCGGGGTACGAGCAGTACTTC. Amino acid sequence: CSVVIAGYEQYF.

At least ten counts were recorded for this clonotype. The J gene is TRBJ2-3, the V gene TRBV20-1; D perhaps matches TRBD1 (6 bases). Trimming pared 0 bases from V and 0 bases from J, leaving 10 bases between. Germline V CDR1 and CDR2: DFQATT, SNEGSKA (reference sequence). The CDR3 has 15 amino acids. The CDR3 DNA is TGCAGTGCTAGAGATAATAGGGGGAGCACAGATACGCAGTATTTT. This codes for CSARDNRGSTDTQYF.

This clonotype was counted many times. This chain uses TRBV5-1 with TRBJ1-2; no definite D call. This CDR3 spans 13 amino acids. Germline CDR1 reads SGHRS; CDR2 reads YFSETQ. Trimming shortened V by 0 bases and J by 4 bases, and 7 bases separated the two germline ends. DNA of the CDR3: TGCGCCAGCAGCTTGGCGGACCTCTATGGCTACACCTTC. It encodes CASSLADLYGYTF.

The chain joins TRBV21-1 to TRBJ2-7; TRBD2, as called in the table, went unchecked against the DNA. TRBV21-1 is given as a pseudogene. The CDR3 runs 16 residues. CDR3 sequence: CASSKFDYPNSYEQYF. DNA of the CDR3: TGTGCCAGCAGCAAATTTGACTACCCAAACTCCTACGAGCAGTACTTC.

This clonotype was recorded many times. The genes are TRBV5-6 and TRBJ2-1; 12 nucleotides match TRBD1. The germline gives CDR1 SGHDT, CDR2 YYEEEE. This CDR3 is built from 18 residues. V dropped 0 bases and J dropped 8; count of bases not matched to a gene: 12. The CDR3 DNA reads TGTGCCAGCAGCTTGGGCCTCTCATGGGACAGGGGGCTCGATGAGCAGTTCTTC. Protein product: CASSLGLSWDRGLDEQFF.

This clonotype has just a few counts. This chain links TRBV20-1 with TRBJ2-5, with D unclear. The germline CDR1 and CDR2 sequences are DFQATT and SNEGSKA (reference sequence). V was clipped by 3 bases and J by 2 bases, with 7 bases between them. There are 12 residues in the CDR3. Here the CDR3 reads CSASYRQETQYF. As DNA, the CDR3 is TGCAGTGCTAGTTACAGACAAGAGACCCAGTACTTC.

This clonotype was recorded a few times. The chain recombines TRBV12-3 or TRBV12-4 with TRBJ2-1; no firm D call. The V and J ends lost 2 bases and 9 bases respectively, with 5 bases between them. The CDR3 consists of 11 residues. CDR3: CASSLKVEQFF. CDR3 nucleotide sequence: TGTGCCAGCAGTTTAAAGGTTGAGCAGTTCTTC.